Each of the 4 T cell receptor beta chains below was sequenced from the same sample in a study of identical twins. From the 5' RACE reads, TCRdb called clonotypes with MiXCR, one entry per CDR3 protein. The profile shows approximately 670,000 distinct CDR3 sequences, less than 7% of them singletons. The sequencing input was naive T cells sorted from blood. The receptors originated from a man in his late teens or twenties in good health.

The table lists this clonotype with many counts. The V and J genes are TRBV7-9 and TRBJ1-5; unclear D gene. The V and J ends lost 5 bases and 7 bases respectively, with 15 bases between them. The CDR3 has 14 amino acids. CDR1 and CDR2 (germline): SEHNR, FQNEAQ (reference sequence). The CDR3 nucleotides are TGTGCCAGCAGCCCGACCGGGCCGGGGCAGCCCCAGCATTTT. It specifies CASSPTGPGQPQHF.

This sequence joins TRBV6-1 and TRBJ2-7; 7 bases line up with TRBD2. From germline, CDR1 is MNHNS and CDR2 SASEGT. The V and J ends lost 7 bases and 1 base, in that order; junction bases with no gene match: 22. The CDR3 spans 19 residues. The CDR3 DNA follows: TGTGCCAGCACCCAAGAGGCTAGCGGACTAATGTTTTCGTCCTACGAGCAGTACGTC. Translation: CASTQEASGLMFSSYEQYV.

A few counts support this clonotype. The chain employs TRBV18 and TRBJ2-3; 9 positions agree with TRBD2. The CDR3 covers 16 residues. Germline loops: CDR1 KGHSH, CDR2 LQKENI. Trimming removed 3 bases from V and 6 bases from J; junction bases left unmatched: 10. CDR3 in DNA: TGTGCCAGCTCACCTGGACTAGCGAGCCTAGCGGATACGCAGTATTTT. This translates into CASSPGLASLADTQYF.

The CDR3 is CATSFGGPGETQYF. The CDR3 nucleotides are TGTGCCACCTCTTTTGGAGGGCCGGGAGAGACCCAGTACTTC. V gene TRBV25-1 combines with J gene TRBJ2-5; weak D call: TRBD2 (6 bases). CDR1 is MGHDK, CDR2 SYGVNS, per germline. V dropped 10 bases and J dropped 4 bases, with 19 bases sitting between them. The CDR3 is 14 residues long.